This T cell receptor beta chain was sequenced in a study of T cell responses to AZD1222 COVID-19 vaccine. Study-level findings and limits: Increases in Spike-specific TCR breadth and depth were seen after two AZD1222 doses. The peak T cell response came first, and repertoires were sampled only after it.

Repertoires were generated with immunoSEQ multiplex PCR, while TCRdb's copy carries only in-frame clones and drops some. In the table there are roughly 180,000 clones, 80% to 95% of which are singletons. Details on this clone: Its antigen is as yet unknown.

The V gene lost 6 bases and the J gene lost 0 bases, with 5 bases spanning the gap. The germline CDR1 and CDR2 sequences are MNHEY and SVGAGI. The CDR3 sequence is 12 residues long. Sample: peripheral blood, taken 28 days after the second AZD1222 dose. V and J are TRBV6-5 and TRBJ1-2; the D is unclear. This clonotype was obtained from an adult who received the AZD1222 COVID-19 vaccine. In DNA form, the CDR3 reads TGTGCCAGCAGGAAAGCTAACTATGGCTACACCTTC. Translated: CASRKANYGYTF.